This TCR beta chain was sequenced for a study of cytomegalovirus exposure and HLA in healthy donors. Whole-study context: An earlier analysis found around 120 million unique TCR beta sequences from around 180 million T cells. General study findings and limits: Listed as cytomegalovirus-associated were 170 or so TCR beta chains. A highly shared variant cluster was judged a likely technical artifact. It was only CMV serostatus that was available as immune exposure information.

This clone was counted only a few times. What it binds is unknown. Trimming took off 2 bases at V and 13 bases at J, with 15 bases between the two ends. The CDR3 runs 14 residues. Germline V gene sequence: CDR1 MDHEN, CDR2 SYDVKM. It was with 60 Vbeta and 13 Jbeta primers that the PCR ran. Profiling relied on immunoSEQ multiplex PCR, and the TCRdb table lists in-frame clones only, not all of them. The data contain roughly 150,000 clones, around two thirds of them singletons. The sequenced material came from PBMCs. This chain links TRBV28 with TRBJ1-6; no reliable D call. This TCR derives from a man aged 25 to 40 in good health and CMV-seropositive. CDR3 nucleotides: TGTGCCAGCAGTTTAGAACACAGCCTATTCCCCCTCCACTTT. Its protein is CASSLEHSLFPLHF.